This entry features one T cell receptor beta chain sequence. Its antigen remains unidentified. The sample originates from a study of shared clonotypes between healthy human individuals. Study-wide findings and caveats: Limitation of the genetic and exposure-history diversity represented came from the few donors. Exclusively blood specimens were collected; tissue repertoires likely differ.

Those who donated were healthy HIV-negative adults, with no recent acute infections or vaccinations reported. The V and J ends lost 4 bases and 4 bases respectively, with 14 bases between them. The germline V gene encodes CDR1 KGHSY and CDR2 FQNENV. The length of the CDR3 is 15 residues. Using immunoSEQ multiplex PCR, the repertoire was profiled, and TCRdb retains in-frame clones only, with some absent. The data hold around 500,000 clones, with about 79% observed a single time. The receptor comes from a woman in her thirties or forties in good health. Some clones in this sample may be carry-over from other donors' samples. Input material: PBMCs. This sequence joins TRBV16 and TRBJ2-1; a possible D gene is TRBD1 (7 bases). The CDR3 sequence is CASSPYAGQYNEQFF. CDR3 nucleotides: TGTGCCAGCAGCCCATACGCGGGACAGTACAATGAGCAGTTCTTC.